This T cell receptor beta chain is from a study of T cell responses to AZD1222 COVID-19 vaccine. The study, taken as a whole, reports: Donors in the cohort were predominantly white British and more often female, and clonal diversity was possibly underestimated. Unmutated variant regions are reportedly the target of nearly half of TCRs that are spike-specific. Along spike, vaccine-associated CD4 TCRs were found throughout, with dominance at 160-218 and 743-854. Just six or seven AZD1222 recipients tested seropositive at baseline.

This table comes from immunoSEQ multiplex PCR, and its TCRdb copy is limited to in-frame clones, with some not included. This sample carries under 150,000 clones, roughly 85% of them seen once, and the ten largest clones take 7.9%. Germline V CDR1 and CDR2: MGHRA, YSYEKL. J was trimmed by 2 bases and V by 8 bases; bases with no gene match: 12. CDR3 length: 16 amino acids. Points on this clone: Its specificity is unknown.

This sample comprised peripheral blood, obtained 28 days after the second dose of the MenACWY control vaccine. This sequence was found in an adult who received the MenACWY meningococcal vaccine as a control. The chain links TRBV4-1 to TRBJ2-3, with 8 bases identical to TRBD1. The CDR3 loop reads CASGWEQGASTDTQYF. Written as DNA, the CDR3 is TGCGCCAGCGGGTGGGAGCAGGGGGCGTCCACAGATACGCAGTATTTT.